These T cell receptor beta chains were read from a single sample in a study of blood T cell repertoires in COVID-19. Clones were read by immunoSEQ multiplex PCR, and TCRdb kept only the in-frame ones, dropping some. The sample yields roughly 500,000 clones, around 85% seen once. Sequencing was done on a sample of PBMCs or T cells enriched from blood (not recorded which). These receptors came from a woman aged 60-70 years who had recovered from COVID-19. The CDR3 runs from the conserved cysteine through the conserved F or W. Size tells how often a clone was seen (once, few, many) or the class of an expanded clone, and some rows leave it out.

clone size,J gene,V gene,CDR3 protein
-,TRBJ1-4,TRBV5-1,CASSWSVATNEKLFF
-,TRBJ1-1,TRBV2,CASTYYLAPFF
-,TRBJ2-4,TRBV18,CASSPPGRAKNIQYF
-,TRBJ2-7,TRBV11-3,CASSLRLARVDEQYF
-,TRBJ1-5,TRBV24-1,CATSGGQGAYSNQPQHF
-,TRBJ2-2,TRBV4-2,CASSPPGLAGELFF
-,TRBJ2-1,TRBV10-2,CASVRSSYNEQFF
-,TRBJ2-1,TRBV5-8,CASSPGSARLHSYNEQFF
-,TRBJ2-3,TRBV5-1,CASGEGGAKYF
few,TRBJ1-4,TRBV24-1,CATSVGDSTNEKLFF
few,TRBJ1-3,TRBV15,CATSTGLSGNTIYF
-,TRBJ1-2,TRBV10-3,CAISELGQGVGGYTF
-,TRBJ1-4,TRBV6-6,CASKGTGTGGEKLFF
-,TRBJ2-5,TRBV28,CASTGQGKGEETQYF
few,TRBJ1-2,TRBV6-5,CASSYSYQGTYGYTF
-,TRBJ2-3,TRBV13,CASSSSGGAWGDTQYF
-,TRBJ1-6,TRBV19,CASTPRQGSSPLHF
-,TRBJ2-5,TRBV4-1,CASSQEGYQGETQYF
-,TRBJ2-5,TRBV7-7,CASSSGVLPEETQYF
-,TRBJ1-3,TRBV11-3,CASSSDRVNPGNTIYF
-,TRBJ2-1,TRBV7-9,CASSADRAYNEQFF
once,TRBJ2-1,TRBV27,CASIRSAAEDYNEQFF
-,TRBJ1-6,TRBV12-5,CASAPGQYNSPLHF
-,TRBJ1-6,TRBV9,CASSVLPGSYNSPLHF
-,TRBJ1-6,TRBV5-1,CASSWGGMDSPLHF
-,TRBJ2-1,TRBV5-1,CASSLAISYNEQFF
-,TRBJ1-2,TRBV12-5,CASGTHQGGGYTF
-,TRBJ1-5,TRBV19,CASHRRGGDSNQPQHF
once,TRBJ1-4,TRBV24-1,CATSDLTGLATNEKLFF
-,TRBJ1-1,TRBV3-1/TRBV3-2,CASSHDRAQAFF
-,TRBJ1-5,TRBV9,CASSPQGNQPQHF
-,TRBJ2-1,TRBV28,CASRRDRDNNEQFF